This T cell receptor beta chain was captured by sequencing in a study of T cell responses to AZD1222 COVID-19 vaccine. In the study overall: Second-dose recipients at about 4 or about 12 weeks were treated as one pooled group. Study observations and caveats: Elevations in Spike-specific TCR breadth and depth followed administration of two AZD1222 doses.

Profiled with immunoSEQ multiplex PCR; TCRdb holds only in-frame clones, not every one. The profile shows more than 95,000 clones, about 88% of them singletons. The CDR3 is made up of 10 amino acids. Looked up from germline, CDR1 is SQVTM and CDR2 is ANQGSEA. With 4 bases removed from V and 7 bases from J, the gap between germline ends came to 8 bases. As concerns this clone: No antigen is known for it.

The sample was peripheral blood, taken on day 0 of AZD1222 vaccination. This receptor was identified in an adult in good health. V usage is TRBV29-1 and J usage is TRBJ2-7; D ambiguous. The CDR3 DNA reads as TGCAGCGTTGTGGTCAAAGAGCAGTACTTC. It translates to CSVVVKEQYF.